These 29 T cell receptor beta chains share one sample of origin, sequenced in a study of blood T cell repertoires in COVID-19. Repertoires were generated with immunoSEQ multiplex PCR, while TCRdb's copy carries only in-frame clones and drops some. The sample shows over 300,000 clones, about 90% of them seen only once. The sample was peripheral blood. Receptors originate from a man between 18 and 29 years old who had recovered from COVID-19.

The count of this clone is one. The chain has TRBV2 and TRBJ2-7; 10 bases match TRBD1. With V trimmed by 6 bases and J by 2 bases, 1 base remained unmatched. The CDR3 is 13 residues long. Germline CDR1 is SNHLY and CDR2 is FYNNEI. The CDR3 protein is CASRTGGPYEQYF. CDR3 bases: TGTGCCAGCAGGACAGGGGGCCCCTACGAGCAGTACTTC.

This clone has more than one count but fewer than ten. CDR3 coding DNA: TGTGCCATCCGGAGGGCGGACATGAACACTGAAGCTTTCTTT. This sequence encodes CAIRRADMNTEAFF. The chain joins TRBV19 to TRBJ1-1; D possibly corresponds to TRBD1 (5 bases). Trimming took 10 bases from V and 0 from J, leaving 15 bases between them. CDR1 is LNHDA, CDR2 SQIVND, per germline (reference sequence). The CDR3 is 14 residues long.

This chain uses TRBV10-3 with TRBJ1-5, with 11 bases identical to TRBD1. This CDR3 has 15 residues. The ends lost 3 bases at V and 7 bases at J; junction bases unmatched: 5. Looked up from germline, CDR1 is ENHRY and CDR2 is SYGVKD. The CDR3 protein is CAISEGGQGVQPQHF. As DNA, the CDR3 is TGTGCCATCAGTGAAGGGGGACAGGGGGTACAGCCCCAGCATTTT.

This clone was observed a handful of times. V and J are TRBV7-9 and TRBJ2-2, with 8 nucleotides matching TRBD2. CDR1 SEHNR and CDR2 FQNEAQ come from the germline V gene (reference sequence). This CDR3 has 16 amino acids. With 10 bases clipped from V and 1 base from J, the junction kept 11 bases outside the gene matches. The CDR3 spells CAITDPGLGNTGELFF. The CDR3 DNA reads TGTGCCATAACAGACCCGGGACTAGGGAACACCGGGGAGCTGTTTTTT. Full variable domain (outside the CDR3, taken from reference TRBV7-9 and TRBJ2-2): DTGVSQNPRHKITKRGQNVTFRCDPISEHNRLYWYRQTLGQGPEFLTYFQNEAQLEKSRLLSDRFSAERPKGSFSTLEIQRTEQGDSAMYLCAITDPGLGNTGELFFGEGSRLTVL.

The chain employs TRBV24-1 and TRBJ2-1, with TRBD2 as a possible D gene (6 bases). V was clipped by 2 bases and J by 12 bases, with 16 bases between them. The CDR3 sequence is 14 residues long. Germline values: CDR1 KGHDR, CDR2 SFDVKD. CDR3 sequence: CATSDSTEGEVQFF. The CDR3 nucleotides read TGTGCCACCAGTGATTCGACAGAAGGGGAGGTGCAGTTCTTC.

The chain couples TRBV6-1 to TRBJ1-5; no clear D gene. V lost 2 bases and J lost 0, with 5 bases in between. The CDR3 has 14 residues. CDR1 MNHNS and CDR2 SASEGT come from the germline V gene. In DNA form, the CDR3 reads TGTGCCAGCAGTGAACAGGATAGCAATCAGCCCCAGCATTTT. This sequence encodes CASSEQDSNQPQHF.

The CDR3 sequence: CASSPAGWEGDGYTF. The CDR3 DNA is TGCGCCAGCAGCCCCGCAGGTTGGGAAGGGGATGGCTACACCTTC. The rearrangement joins TRBV5-1 to TRBJ1-2, with D possibly being TRBD1 (5 bases). This CDR3 is built from 15 residues. Deletions cut 4 bases from V and 6 bases from J, with 19 bases between. Germline CDR1 SGHRS, CDR2 YFSETQ.

The J gene is TRBJ1-2, the V gene TRBV27; no firm D call. CDR1 is MNHEY and CDR2 is SMNVEV in the germline V gene (reference sequence). This CDR3 contains 13 residues. V shed 7 bases and J shed 6 bases, with 15 bases lying between them. CDR3 residues: CASTPGAGNGYTF. The CDR3 DNA is TGTGCCAGCACCCCCGGCGCAGGAAATGGCTACACCTTC.

DNA of the CDR3: TGTGCCAGCAGCGTAGAGGACAGCCTTGATCAGCCCCAGCATTTT. Amino acids: CASSVEDSLDQPQHF. The J gene is TRBJ1-5, the V gene TRBV9; D may be TRBD1 (6 bases). This CDR3 region has 15 residues. Per the germline V gene, CDR1 is SGDLS and CDR2 is YYNGEE. V shed 0 bases and J shed 5 bases, with 12 bases lying between them.

The rearrangement links TRBV5-4 to TRBJ1-1; tentatively, D is TRBD1 (5 bases). Germline V CDR1 and CDR2: SGHNT, YYREEE (reference sequence). CDR3 size: 12 residues. The ends were cut back, 0 bases at V and 6 bases at J, with 6 bases in the middle. The CDR3 reads CASSLAGSEAFF. DNA for the CDR3: TGTGCCAGCAGCTTGGCAGGGTCTGAAGCTTTCTTT.

CDR3 amino acids: CASSYSQYEQYF. CDR3 bases: TGTGCCAGCAGTTACTCCCAATACGAGCAGTACTTC. The chain couples TRBV6-5 to TRBJ2-7; no clear D gene. Trimming cost V 0 bases and J 4 bases, with 4 bases left between them. CDR1 and CDR2 from the germline V gene are MNHEY and SVGAGI. The CDR3 runs 12 residues.

The chain recombines TRBV5-4 with TRBJ1-3, with D possibly matching TRBD1 (5 bases). CDR1 and CDR2 (germline): SGHNT, YYREEE (reference sequence). Trimming stripped 0 bases from V and 9 bases from J, with 16 bases between. CDR3 length equals 15 residues. The CDR3 is CASSLGGALGPTIYF. DNA for the CDR3: TGTGCCAGCAGCTTGGGCGGGGCGCTGGGTCCCACCATATATTTT.

The chain employs TRBV6-5 and TRBJ2-7, with D tentatively TRBD1 (6 bases). CDR3 length: 13 residues. Trimming pared 5 bases from V and 6 bases from J, leaving 14 bases between. CDR1 and CDR2 from the germline V gene are MNHEY and SVGAGI. CDR3 residues: CASSQKTGGEQYF. CDR3 in DNA: TGTGCCAGCAGTCAAAAGACAGGAGGCGAGCAGTACTTC.

The chain combines TRBV5-1 with TRBJ1-1; D is ambiguous. CDR3 size: 12 residues. Germline V gene sequence: CDR1 SGHRS, CDR2 YFSETQ. V gave up 2 bases and J gave up 4 bases, with 6 bases separating them. Here the CDR3 reads CASSFSGTEAFF. The CDR3, as DNA: TGCGCCAGCAGCTTTTCAGGCACTGAAGCTTTCTTT.

The chain employs TRBV4-2 and TRBJ2-1; no definite D call. The CDR3 covers 15 residues. Germline assignment: CDR1 LGHNA and CDR2 YNFKEQ. V was pared by 0 bases and J by 0 bases, with 6 bases between. The DNA for the CDR3 is TGTGCCAGCAGCCAAGACATCAGCTCCTACAATGAGCAGTTCTTC. Amino acids: CASSQDISSYNEQFF.

This sequence joins TRBV6-5 and TRBJ2-1; 9 positions match TRBD2. CDR3 length: 15 amino acids. V lost 4 bases and J lost 7; bases outside the gene matches: 8. Per germline, CDR1 MNHEY and CDR2 SVGAGI. CDR3 nucleotide sequence: TGTGCCAGCAGTTGGCTAGCGGGAAATTGGAATGAGCAGTTCTTC. Its protein product is CASSWLAGNWNEQFF.

V is TRBV6-1 and J is TRBJ1-4; D is unresolved. V lost 0 bases to trimming and J lost 0 bases, with 8 bases between them. This CDR3 contains 16 residues. CDR1 and CDR2 (germline): MNHNS, SASEGT. CDR3 sequence (DNA): TGTGCCAGCAGTGAAGCGGGCGGGTCAACTAATGAAAAACTGTTTTTT. Translated, it gives CASSEAGGSTNEKLFF.

The rearrangement joins TRBV12-3 or TRBV12-4 to TRBJ2-1, with a tentative D call TRBD1 (5 bases). Trimming took 5 bases from V and 3 from J, leaving 8 bases between them. CDR3 size: 13 residues. CDR3: CASSPDIYNEQFF. The CDR3 DNA reads TGTGCCAGCAGTCCGGACATCTACAATGAGCAGTTCTTC.

CDR3 DNA sequence: TGTGCCAGCAGCTTAGTTTGGAGGCCGGCGGATGAAAAACTGTTTTTT. Translating it yields CASSLVWRPADEKLFF. This rearrangement joins TRBV7-2 to TRBJ1-4; D unresolved. This CDR3 is built from 16 residues. Trimming stripped 1 base from V and 6 bases from J, with 15 bases between. In germline, CDR1 is SGHTA, CDR2 FQGNSA.

The CDR3 sequence is CASSQEWQGNPGELFF. CDR3 DNA sequence: TGCGCCAGCAGCCAAGAGTGGCAGGGCAATCCCGGGGAGCTGTTTTTT. The V call is TRBV4-1, the J call TRBJ2-2; perhaps TRBD1 as D (5 bases). Germline V lookup: CDR1 MGHRA, CDR2 YSYEKL. Trimming removed 0 bases at V and 6 bases at J, with 14 bases between. This CDR3 region has 16 residues.

The genes are TRBV24-1 and TRBJ2-3; D is perhaps TRBD1 (6 bases). With 3 bases removed from V and 0 bases from J, the gap between germline ends came to 9 bases. The germline V gene has CDR1 KGHDR and CDR2 SFDVKD. The CDR3 has 15 amino acids. CDR3 residues: CATSDRTASTDTQYF. CDR3 coding DNA: TGTGCCACCAGTGATCGGACAGCTAGCACAGATACGCAGTATTTT.

J is TRBJ1-1 and V is TRBV9, with a weak D call TRBD1 (6 bases). The germline V gene encodes CDR1 SGDLS and CDR2 YYNGEE. Trimming removed 0 bases from V and 3 bases from J, with 15 bases in between. This CDR3 is 16 amino acids long. CDR3 in amino acids: CASSVDLLGGDTEAFF. CDR3 DNA sequence: TGTGCCAGCAGCGTAGACCTCTTAGGGGGTGACACTGAAGCTTTCTTT.

This clone was detected a few times. The chain combines TRBV4-1 with TRBJ2-2, with a weak D call TRBD2 (5 bases). CDR1 and CDR2 (germline): MGHRA, YSYEKL. This CDR3 is built from 17 residues. With 1 base removed from V and 3 bases from J, the gap between germline ends came to 15 bases. The chain's CDR3 is CASSQVDLMSYTGELFF. CDR3 bases: TGCGCCAGCAGCCAAGTGGACTTGATGAGTTACACCGGGGAGCTGTTTTTT.

The V gene is TRBV11-2, the J gene TRBJ2-2; D remains unclear. Germline-derived CDR1 and CDR2 are SGHAT and FQNNGV. V dropped 5 bases and J dropped 2 bases, with 3 bases sitting between them. The CDR3 runs to 12 residues. The CDR3 bases are TGTGCCAGCAGCCAAAACACCGGGGAGCTGTTTTTT. This gives the protein CASSQNTGELFF.

The chain couples TRBV6-5 to TRBJ2-3; no clear D. Looked up from germline, CDR1 is MNHEY and CDR2 is SVGAGI. Trimming removed 0 bases from V and 2 bases from J, with 9 bases in between. This CDR3 contains 15 residues. This CDR3 reads CASSYSAEITDTQYF. CDR3 DNA sequence: TGTGCCAGCAGTTACTCTGCGGAGATCACAGATACGCAGTATTTT.

The rearrangement links TRBV15 to TRBJ2-3, with D possibly TRBD2 on 6 matching bases. V lost 1 base to trimming and J lost 1 base, with 15 bases between them. Germline V gene sequence: CDR1 LNHNV, CDR2 YYDKDF (reference sequence). The CDR3 extends over 17 amino acids. The CDR3 is CATSRGSSGSGTDTQYF. In nucleotides, the CDR3 is TGTGCCACCAGCAGAGGTAGTAGCGGCTCGGGCACAGATACGCAGTATTTT.

The CDR3 region is CASSPNYVQGNEQYF. The CDR3 DNA reads as TGTGCCAGCTCACCAAACTACGTACAGGGGAACGAGCAGTACTTC. This chain joins TRBV18 and TRBJ2-7, with 7 bases fitting TRBD1. This CDR3 is built from 15 residues. The V gene end was trimmed by 2 bases and the J gene end by 5 bases; junction bases not matched to a gene: 9. Germline values: CDR1 KGHSH, CDR2 LQKENI.

The genes are TRBV5-1 and TRBJ1-1; 7 bases align to TRBD1. V trimming: 4 bases; J trimming: 5 bases; junction bases outside the gene matches: 14. The CDR3 consists of 16 residues. The germline gives CDR1 SGHRS, CDR2 YFSETQ. Here the CDR3 reads CASSPGRQGGWTEAFF. As DNA, the CDR3 is TGCGCCAGCAGCCCCGGCCGACAGGGAGGTTGGACTGAAGCTTTCTTT.

This rearrangement joins TRBV6-5 to TRBJ1-1; no clear D gene. CDR1 and CDR2 (germline): MNHEY, SVGAGI. The CDR3 extends over 13 amino acids. Deletions cut 9 bases from V and 0 bases from J, with 11 bases between. CDR3 amino acids: CASGRGMNTEAFF. CDR3 in DNA: TGTGCCAGTGGAAGAGGCATGAACACTGAAGCTTTCTTT.